The clone carrying this T cell receptor beta chain has a handful of counts. The authors prepared the TCRbeta library with unique molecular identifiers. TCRdb redid the calling of the PCR reads with MiXCR, one entry per CDR3 protein. The data show about 610,000 distinct CDR3 sequences, with roughly a tenth seen just once and 3.5% to 5% held by the top ten. The sample comes from a study of T-cell reconstitution after alpha-beta-depleted transplantation in children. V was pared by 1 base and J by 3 bases, with 13 bases of the junction left unmatched. The CDR3 runs 18 residues. The germline gives CDR1 MDHEN, CDR2 SYDVKM.

The chain employs TRBV28 and TRBJ2-5; 8 positions match TRBD2. Sample: PBMCs from the stem cell graft donor, taken from the stem cell graft. The TCR originated in a human donor who donated a stem cell graft to a child with acute myeloid leukemia. CDR3 nucleotide sequence: TGTGCCAGCAGTTTATTCCCCGGGGGTAGCGGGAATAAAGAGACCCAGTACTTC. This gives the protein CASSLFPGGSGNKETQYF.